This is a list of T cell receptor beta chains from one sample in a study of T cells in Graves' hyperthyroidism and ophthalmopathy. Via MiXCR, TCRdb re-called the multiplex PCR reads, giving one row per CDR3 protein. This sample has about 350,000 distinct CDR3 sequences, with approximately 15% found just once. The sample consisted of blood. These receptors came from a woman aged 25 to 45 with Graves' hyperthyroidism. Both conserved end residues are part of each CDR3. Fields, in order: J gene, D gene, clone size, V gene, CDR3 protein, CDR3 DNA. A D gene is named only where the DNA matches it firmly. Clone size is not always given. Where it is, it says once, few, many or a class for expanded clones.

TRBJ2-2,TRBD2,.,TRBV9,CASSGTSGKGAGELFF,TGTGCCAGCAGTGGGACTAGCGGGAAGGGCGCCGGGGAGCTGTTTTTT
TRBJ2-1,TRBD2,many,TRBV6-4,CASSSPGTSDEQFF,TGTGCCAGCAGCTCCCCTGGGACTAGCGATGAGCAGTTCTTC
TRBJ1-3,.,.,TRBV20-1,CSARDPGRPGNTICF,TGCAGTGCTAGAGATCCAGGGCGCCCTGGAAACACCATATGTTTT
TRBJ1-5,.,many,TRBV28,CASSFNTRGNQPQHF,TGTGCCAGCAGTTTTAACACGCGGGGCAATCAGCCCCAGCATTTT
TRBJ2-1,TRBD1,many,TRBV28,CASSQGGQGVGSYNEQFF,TGTGCCAGCAGCCAAGGGGGACAGGGCGTCGGCTCCTACAATGAGCAGTTCTTC
TRBJ1-4,.,few,TRBV29-1,CSVDVPGTNEKLFF,TGCAGCGTTGATGTCCCGGGAACTAATGAAAAACTGTTTTTT
TRBJ1-2,.,many,TRBV28,CASNPDPPNYGYTF,TGTGCCAGCAACCCGGACCCGCCTAACTATGGCTACACCTTC
TRBJ2-5,.,few,TRBV6-5,CASSYGGRKETQYF,TGTGCCAGCAGTTACGGGGGCAGAAAAGAGACCCAGTACTTC
TRBJ1-5,.,many,TRBV6-2/TRBV6-3,CASSYSFERQPQHF,TGTGCCAGCAGTTACTCTTTTGAGCGACAGCCCCAGCATTTT
TRBJ1-1,.,many,TRBV12-3/TRBV12-4,CASSLEGLTEAFF,TGTGCCAGCAGTTTAGAGGGTCTCACTGAAGCTTTCTTT
TRBJ2-3,.,.,TRBV28,CASSLLYYREGTDTQYF,TGTGCCAGCAGTTTACTGTACTACAGGGAAGGCACAGATACGCAGTATTTT
TRBJ2-3,TRBD2,many,TRBV27,CASSLQVAGVGTDTQYF,TGTGCCAGCAGTTTACAAGTAGCGGGAGTGGGGACAGATACGCAGTATTTT
TRBJ2-1,.,.,TRBV28,CASSLLSRQFF,TGTGCCAGCAGTTTATTAAGTAGGCAGTTCTTC
TRBJ2-6,.,.,TRBV28,CASSPYRGGANVLTF,TGTGCCAGCAGCCCGTATCGGGGGGGGGCCAACGTCCTGACTTTC
TRBJ1-5,TRBD1,many,TRBV10-3,CAIGGDRRNQPQHF,TGTGCCATAGGAGGGGACAGACGCAATCAGCCCCAGCATTTT
TRBJ2-7,TRBD2,few,TRBV11-2,CASSLRGGSLEQYF,TGTGCCAGCAGCTTACGGGGCGGGAGCTTGGAGCAGTACTTC
TRBJ2-3,.,.,TRBV5-8,CASSLSGVGTDTQYF,TGTGCCAGCAGCTTGTCGGGAGTGGGCACAGATACGCAGTATTTT
TRBJ1-1,.,many,TRBV11-1,CASSLKEGVVAFF,TGTGCCAGCAGCTTAAAGGAAGGAGTGGTAGCTTTCTTT
TRBJ1-2,.,few,TRBV29-1,CSVADVDGYTF,TGCAGCGTTGCGGACGTCGATGGCTACACCTTC
TRBJ2-7,.,many,TRBV10-2,CASSEEESYEQYF,TGCGCCAGCAGTGAGGAAGAGTCCTACGAGCAGTACTTC
TRBJ1-1,.,.,TRBV5-6,CASSRAGGATEAFF,TGTGCCAGCAGCCGGGCGGGGGGAGCCACTGAAGCTTTCTTT
TRBJ2-3,.,few,TRBV14,CASSQDIGDTQYF,TGTGCCAGCAGCCAAGATATAGGGGATACGCAGTATTTT
TRBJ2-7,TRBD2,few,TRBV5-5,CASSLAWTAGLADYEQYF,TGTGCCAGCAGCTTAGCGTGGACCGCTGGGCTAGCGGACTACGAGCAGTACTTC
TRBJ1-2,.,many,TRBV6-2/TRBV6-3,CASSQAYGYTF,TGTGCCAGCAGTCAGGCCTATGGCTACACCTTC
TRBJ1-1,.,few,TRBV12-3/TRBV12-4,CASSLWEEAFF,TGTGCCAGCAGTCTTTGGGAAGAAGCTTTCTTT
TRBJ2-5,.,many,TRBV7-8,CASSLFAGQETQYF,TGTGCCAGCAGCTTATTCGCGGGGCAAGAGACCCAGTACTTC
TRBJ2-7,.,.,TRBV14,CASRGYSYEQYF,TGTGCCAGCCGCGGCTACTCCTACGAGCAGTACTTC
TRBJ2-5,TRBD2,many,TRBV11-2,CASSLESSGSGTQYF,TGTGCCAGCAGCTTAGAGTCTAGCGGGAGCGGGACCCAGTACTTC
TRBJ2-7,.,.,TRBV20-1,CSAIMRNEQYF,TGCAGTGCTATTATGAGGAACGAGCAGTACTTC
TRBJ1-2,.,few,TRBV20-1,CSAGTGIGYGYTF,TGCAGTGCTGGCACAGGGATCGGCTATGGCTACACCTTC
TRBJ2-5,.,many,TRBV11-2,CASSSPLGLGMYF,TGTGCCAGCAGCTCCCCCTTGGGGCTAGGAATGTACTTC
TRBJ2-4,.,few,TRBV5-5,CASSPRTETGAKNIQYF,TGTGCCAGCAGCCCAAGGACTGAGACGGGAGCCAAAAACATTCAGTACTTC
TRBJ2-1,TRBD2,many,TRBV20-1,CSAVSGRASYNEQFF,TGCAGTGCCGTTAGCGGGAGGGCCTCCTACAATGAGCAGTTCTTC
TRBJ1-1,TRBD1,many,TRBV12-3/TRBV12-4,CASSPTGDINTEAFF,TGTGCCAGCAGCCCGACAGGGGATATTAACACTGAAGCTTTCTTT
TRBJ2-7,.,many,TRBV29-1,CSVWDGNYEQYF,TGCAGCGTTTGGGACGGAAACTACGAGCAGTACTTC